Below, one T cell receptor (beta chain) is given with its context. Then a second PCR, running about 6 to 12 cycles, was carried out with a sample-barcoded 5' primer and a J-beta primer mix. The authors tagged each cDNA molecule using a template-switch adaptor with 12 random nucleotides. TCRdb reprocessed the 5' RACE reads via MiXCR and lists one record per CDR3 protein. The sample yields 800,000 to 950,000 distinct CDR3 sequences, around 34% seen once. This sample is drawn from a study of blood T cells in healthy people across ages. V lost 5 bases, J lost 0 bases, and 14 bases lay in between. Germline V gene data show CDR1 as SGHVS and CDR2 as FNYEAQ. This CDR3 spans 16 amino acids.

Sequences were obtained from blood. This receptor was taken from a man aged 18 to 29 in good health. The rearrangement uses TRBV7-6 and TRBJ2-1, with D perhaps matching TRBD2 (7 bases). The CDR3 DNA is TGTGCCAGCAGCCCTGAGGGGGGGGTCTCCTACAATGAGCAGTTCTTC. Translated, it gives CASSPEGGVSYNEQFF.